The 25 T cell receptor beta chains below all came from one sample that was sequenced in a study of technical replicates of blood from several donors. The protocol was immunoSEQ multiplex PCR, while the TCRdb copy is restricted to in-frame clones and leaves out a portion. The sample holds about 100,000 clones, about 94% seen once. Sequences were obtained from T cells isolated from PBMCs. These receptors all stem from a human donor in good health.

The chain carries TRBV27 and TRBJ2-1; the D gene is possibly TRBD1 (5 bases). V was trimmed by 4 bases and J by 12 bases, leaving 13 bases between them. The CDR3 runs to 12 residues. CDR1 and CDR2 (germline): MNHEY, SMNVEV (reference sequence). In DNA, the CDR3 is TGTGCCAGCAGTTCTGCCGACAGTAGGCAGTTCTTC. Its translation: CASSSADSRQFF.

The chain combines TRBV6-6 with TRBJ1-2; 8 bases are shared with TRBD1. The CDR3 consists of 16 residues. The V and J ends lost 0 bases and 3 bases, in that order; junction bases with no gene match: 6. Germline V gives CDR1 MNHNY, CDR2 SVGAGI (reference sequence). CDR3 residues: CASSYSPGGSDYGYTF. DNA of the CDR3: TGTGCCAGCAGTTACTCACCAGGGGGCTCGGACTATGGCTACACCTTC.

The rearrangement uses TRBV7-6 and TRBJ2-2; D might be TRBD2 (5 bases). Germline V gives CDR1 SGHVS, CDR2 FNYEAQ. This CDR3 is 15 amino acids long. V was trimmed by 2 bases and J by 7 bases, leaving 14 bases between them. CDR3 loop: CASSLILGEGGELFF. CDR3 nucleotides: TGTGCCAGCAGCTTAATTTTGGGAGAGGGCGGGGAGCTGTTTTTT.

Written as DNA, the CDR3 is TGTGCCAGCAGCTTGGCTCTTATCTACGAGCAGTACTTC. Its translation: CASSLALIYEQYF. The rearrangement joins TRBV5-6 to TRBJ2-7; D is ambiguous. Per the germline V gene, CDR1 is SGHDT and CDR2 is YYEEEE. With 0 bases removed from V and 3 bases from J, the gap between germline ends came to 7 bases. This CDR3 has 13 amino acids.

The J gene is TRBJ1-3, the V gene TRBV19, with TRBD1 identical over 8 bases. Germline loops: CDR1 LNHDA, CDR2 SQIVND (reference sequence). J was trimmed by 2 bases and V by 10 bases; bases with no gene match: 7. The CDR3 is 14 residues long. The CDR3 coding sequence is TGTGCCACCCTCCGGACAGGGACTGGAAACACCATATATTTT. This translates into CATLRTGTGNTIYF.

V and J are TRBV4-1 and TRBJ2-7, with a tentative D call TRBD2 (6 bases). The CDR3 contains 17 residues. V lost 4 bases and J 2 bases, leaving 21 bases between the germline ends. Germline lookup yields CDR1 MGHRA and CDR2 YSYEKL. CDR3 in DNA: TGCGCCAGCAGCCTTACAGGTCTCGGGGGAGGCACCTACGAGCAGTACTTC. Amino acids: CASSLTGLGGGTYEQYF.

The J gene is TRBJ2-1, the V gene TRBV5-1; no clear D gene. V lost 4 bases, J lost 0 bases, and 11 bases lay in between. From germline, CDR1 is SGHRS and CDR2 YFSETQ. The CDR3 length is 15 residues. The DNA for the CDR3 is TGCGCCAGCAGCGGTACAGAAAGCTCCTACAATGAGCAGTTCTTC. Translation: CASSGTESSYNEQFF.

This rearrangement joins TRBV7-9 to TRBJ1-1; D gene ambiguous. Germline loops: CDR1 SEHNR, CDR2 FQNEAQ (reference sequence). Trimming removed 0 bases at V and 0 bases at J, with 14 bases between. The CDR3 is made up of 17 amino acids. The CDR3 region is CASSLAKGGSVNTEAFF. The DNA of the CDR3 is TGTGCCAGCAGCTTAGCTAAGGGCGGGAGTGTGAACACTGAAGCTTTCTTT.

The chain links TRBV29-1 to TRBJ2-3; D perhaps matches TRBD1 (6 bases). From germline, CDR1 is SQVTM and CDR2 ANQGSEA. This CDR3 is built from 19 residues. V was cut by 7 bases and J by 1 base, with 30 bases left in between. In DNA, the CDR3 is TGCAGCGCGAGACCCCTGCAGGGGAGTCTCTCGCGAGGCACAGATACGCAGTATTTT. Residues: CSARPLQGSLSRGTDTQYF.

The V gene is TRBV19, the J gene TRBJ1-2; no definite D call. V lost 4 bases and J 0 bases, leaving 12 bases between the germline ends. The CDR3 length is 15 residues. From germline, CDR1 is LNHDA and CDR2 SQIVND (reference sequence). Written as DNA, the CDR3 is TGTGCCAGTAGTAGGGATGGGGAGCCTAACTATGGCTACACCTTC. Its translation is CASSRDGEPNYGYTF.

CDR3 region: CASSVGRDLLSYEQYF. The CDR3 DNA is TGTGCCAGCAGCGTAGGGCGGGACTTACTCTCCTACGAGCAGTACTTC. The chain recombines TRBV28 with TRBJ2-7; D might be TRBD2 (6 bases). Between the trimmed V and J ends, which lost 6 bases and 0 bases, there was a span of 18 bases. From germline, CDR1 is MDHEN and CDR2 SYDVKM. The CDR3 consists of 16 residues.

This chain links TRBV18 with TRBJ1-3; D is perhaps TRBD1 (5 bases). V lost 2 bases and J lost 8, with 13 bases in between. The CDR3 runs to 14 residues. Looked up from germline, CDR1 is KGHSH and CDR2 is LQKENI. The CDR3 sequence is CASSPTTDSDTIYF. DNA for the CDR3: TGTGCCAGCTCACCAACGACAGACAGCGACACCATATATTTT.

This rearrangement joins TRBV11-3 to TRBJ2-7; 8 bases map to TRBD1. The CDR3 is 17 amino acids. The V segment lost 0 bases and the J segment 0 bases; nucleotides outside the gene matches: 7. Germline values: CDR1 SGHNT, CDR2 YENEEA. In DNA form, the CDR3 reads TGTGCCAGCAGCTTAGAAGCGGCGGGACAGGTCTCCTACGAGCAGTACTTC. It yields the protein CASSLEAAGQVSYEQYF.

The chain carries TRBV7-2 and TRBJ2-7, with a tentative D call TRBD2 (7 bases). This CDR3 region has 15 residues. Looked up from germline, CDR1 is SGHTA and CDR2 is FQGNSA. V was trimmed by 1 base and J by 6 bases, leaving 16 bases between them. The DNA of the CDR3 is TGTGCCAGCAGCTTAGGGGGGGGCCTCACGGCCGAGCAGTACTTC. Translating it yields CASSLGGGLTAEQYF. The variable domain in full, completed from reference TRBV7-2 and TRBJ2-7, reads GAGVSQSPSNKVTEKGKDVELRCDPISGHTALYWYRQSLGQGLEFLIYFQGNSAPDKSGLPSDRFSAERTGGSVSTLTIQRTQQEDSAVYLCASSLGGGLTAEQYFGPGTRLTVT.

This chain links TRBV5-4 with TRBJ2-1; 9 bases match TRBD2. The CDR3 has 15 residues. V trimming: 0 bases; J trimming: 7 bases; junction bases outside the gene matches: 5. Germline CDR1 is SGHNT and CDR2 is YYREEE (reference sequence). This CDR3 is CASSLASTSGNEQFF. In DNA form, the CDR3 reads TGTGCCAGCAGCTTGGCCTCTACTAGCGGGAATGAGCAGTTCTTC.

This CDR3 is CASRPPLMRGPPRFSTEAFF. Here the CDR3 DNA reads TGTGCCAGCAGGCCCCCCCTTATGCGGGGGCCCCCTAGATTTAGCACTGAAGCTTTCTTT. The chain joins TRBV28 to TRBJ1-1; tentatively, D is TRBD1 (6 bases). The V and J ends lost 6 bases and 4 bases respectively, with 33 bases between them. Germline assignment: CDR1 MDHEN and CDR2 SYDVKM. The CDR3 is 20 residues long.

The chain links TRBV21-1 to TRBJ1-1. TRBV21-1 constitutes a pseudogene. The CDR3 consists of 16 residues. The CDR3 sequence: CASSKAREFMNTEAFF. DNA for the CDR3: TGTGCCAGCAGCAAAGCGCGAGAGTTCATGAACACTGAAGCTTTCTTT.

The rearrangement links TRBV7-9 to TRBJ1-2, with 8 bases aligning to TRBD1. J lost 4 bases, V lost 9 bases, and 7 bases had no gene match. The CDR3 has 13 amino acids. Germline CDR1 SEHNR, CDR2 FQNEAQ (reference sequence). The CDR3 bases are TGTGCCAGTGAGGGACAGGACTTCTATGGCTACACCTTC. Amino acid sequence: CASEGQDFYGYTF.

The chain is built from TRBV2 and TRBJ2-3, with 13 bases fitting TRBD2. With V trimmed by 3 bases and J by 4 bases, 10 bases remained unmatched. The CDR3 spans 18 residues. Per the germline V gene, CDR1 is SNHLY and CDR2 is FYNNEI. DNA for the CDR3: TGTGCCAGCAGTGACCCGACAGGGACTAGCGGGGAGGCAGATACGCAGTATTTT. It is translated as CASSDPTGTSGEADTQYF.

The J gene is TRBJ2-5, the V gene TRBV6-1; D not resolved. The germline gives CDR1 MNHNS, CDR2 SASEGT. Deletions cut 0 bases from V and 1 base from J, with 3 bases between. This CDR3 is built from 13 residues. CDR3 region: CASSEAGQETQYF. The DNA for the CDR3 is TGTGCCAGCAGTGAAGCCGGCCAAGAGACCCAGTACTTC.

The chain employs TRBV30 and TRBJ2-2; TRBD1 matches at 10 bases. V was clipped by 2 bases and J by 4 bases; unmatched bases: 7. The CDR3 is 16 residues long. Germline V lookup: CDR1 GTSNPN, CDR2 SVGIG (reference sequence). The CDR3 bases are TGTGCCTGGAGTCCCAGGGACAGGGGTCGCACCGGGGAGCTGTTTTTT. Translating gives CAWSPRDRGRTGELFF.

The V and J genes are TRBV5-1 and TRBJ2-3; 10 bases are a match to TRBD2. J was trimmed by 5 bases and V by 5 bases; bases with no gene match: 5. Per germline, CDR1 SGHRS and CDR2 YFSETQ. CDR3 length equals 14 residues. CDR3 region: CASRKAGGLDTQYF. The CDR3 region has the DNA TGCGCCAGCAGAAAAGCGGGGGGGCTAGATACGCAGTATTTT.

This sequence joins TRBV11-2 and TRBJ2-3, with TRBD2 matching over 9 bases. J was trimmed by 2 bases and V by 5 bases; bases with no gene match: 11. Germline CDR1 reads SGHAT; CDR2 reads FQNNGV. The CDR3 is 17 amino acids. This CDR3 reads CASSMVAGDLITDTQYF. CDR3 sequence (DNA): TGTGCCAGCAGCATGGTAGCGGGGGACCTAATCACAGATACGCAGTATTTT. Together with reference TRBV11-2 and TRBJ2-3, the CDR3 gives the full variable domain: EAGVAQSPRYKIIEKRQSVAFWCNPISGHATLYWYQQILGQGPKLLIQFQNNGVVDDSQLPKDRFSAERLKGVDSTLKIQPAKLEDSAVYLCASSMVAGDLITDTQYFGPGTRLTVL.

This clone occurred once. The CDR3 nucleotides are TGTGCCAGTAGTACGATGGACAGGGGGTATTATCAGCCCCAGCATTTT. It encodes CASSTMDRGYYQPQHF. V and J are TRBV19 and TRBJ1-5, with 10 bases that match TRBD1. Trimming at V came to 4 bases and at J to 5 bases, leaving 8 bases not matched to a gene. The CDR3 has 16 residues. Germline-derived CDR1 and CDR2 are LNHDA and SQIVND (reference sequence).

The chain couples TRBV19 to TRBJ2-1; tentatively, D is TRBD1 (5 bases). V lost 7 bases and J lost 0, with 10 bases in between. CDR3 length equals 14 residues. CDR1 is LNHDA and CDR2 is SQIVND in the germline V gene (reference sequence). The CDR3 DNA sequence: TGTGCCAGTAAAGTACAGGACTCCTACAATGAGCAGTTCTTC. This gives the protein CASKVQDSYNEQFF.